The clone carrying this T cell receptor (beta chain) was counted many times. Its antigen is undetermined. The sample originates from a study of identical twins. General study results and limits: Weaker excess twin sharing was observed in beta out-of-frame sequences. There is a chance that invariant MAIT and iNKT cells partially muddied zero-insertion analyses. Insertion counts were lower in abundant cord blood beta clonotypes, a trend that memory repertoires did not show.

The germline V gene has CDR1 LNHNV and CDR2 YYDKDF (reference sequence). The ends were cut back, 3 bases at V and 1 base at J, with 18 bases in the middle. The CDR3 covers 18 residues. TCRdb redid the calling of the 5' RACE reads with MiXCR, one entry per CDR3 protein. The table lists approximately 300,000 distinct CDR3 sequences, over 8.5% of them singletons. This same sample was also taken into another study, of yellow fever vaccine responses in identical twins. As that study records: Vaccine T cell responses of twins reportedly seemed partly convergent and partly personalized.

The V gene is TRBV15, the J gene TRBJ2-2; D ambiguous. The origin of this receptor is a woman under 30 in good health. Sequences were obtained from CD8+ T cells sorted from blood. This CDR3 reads CATSRTRLLDVNTGELFF. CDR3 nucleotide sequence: TGTGCCACCAGCAGGACAAGACTTTTAGACGTGAACACCGGGGAGCTGTTTTTT. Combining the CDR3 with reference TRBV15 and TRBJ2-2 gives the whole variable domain DAMVIQNPRYQVTQFGKPVTLSCSQTLNHNVMYWYQQKSSQAPKLLFHYYDKDFNNEADTPDNFQSRRPNTSFCFLDIRSPGLGDTAMYLCATSRTRLLDVNTGELFFGEGSRLTVL.